The present entry profiles one T cell receptor (beta chain) with its context. No antigen is known for it. Using immunoSEQ multiplex PCR, the repertoire was profiled, and TCRdb retains in-frame clones only, with some absent. This table holds 15,000 to 20,000 clones, 91% found once. This sample is drawn from a study of circulating and synovial CD4+ cells in juvenile arthritis. Study-level findings and limits: T cell genome counts differed by at least an order of magnitude between CPL and CD4 samples.

The CDR3 is 15 amino acids. The J segment lost 2 bases and the V segment lost 5 bases, leaving 9 bases of the junction unmatched. CDR1 and CDR2 (germline): SGHVS, FNYEAQ. The sequencing sample was made of CD4+ T cells from blood. This receptor was obtained from a human donor with juvenile idiopathic arthritis. This chain connects TRBV7-6 to TRBJ2-7, with 7 bases fitting TRBD1. This CDR3 is CASSQAYRGTYEQYF. CDR3 nucleotide sequence: TGTGCCAGCAGCCAAGCCTACAGGGGCACCTACGAGCAGTACTTC. Together with reference TRBV7-6 and TRBJ2-7, the CDR3 gives the full variable domain: GAGVSQSPRYKVTKRGQDVALRCDPISGHVSLYWYRQALGQGPEFLTYFNYEAQQDKSGLPNDRFSAERPEGSISTLTIQRTEQRDSAMYRCASSQAYRGTYEQYFGPGTRLTVT.